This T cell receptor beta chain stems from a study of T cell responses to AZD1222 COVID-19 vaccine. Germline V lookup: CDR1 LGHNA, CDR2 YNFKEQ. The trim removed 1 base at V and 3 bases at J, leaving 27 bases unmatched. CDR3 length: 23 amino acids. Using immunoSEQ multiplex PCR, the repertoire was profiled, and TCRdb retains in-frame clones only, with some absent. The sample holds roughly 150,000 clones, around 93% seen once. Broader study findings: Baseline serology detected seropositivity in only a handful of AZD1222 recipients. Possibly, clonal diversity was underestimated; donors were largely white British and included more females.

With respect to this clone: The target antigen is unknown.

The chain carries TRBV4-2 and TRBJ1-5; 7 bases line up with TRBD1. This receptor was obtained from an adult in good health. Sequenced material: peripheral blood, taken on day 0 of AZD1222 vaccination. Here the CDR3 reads CASSQGPQWDRGLGGRDNQPQHF. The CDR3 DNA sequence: TGTGCCAGCAGCCAAGGACCCCAGTGGGACAGAGGCCTTGGTGGGAGAGACAATCAGCCCCAGCATTTT.